These T cell receptor beta chains were read from a single sample in a study of blood T cell repertoires in COVID-19. Assay: immunoSEQ multiplex PCR; the TCRdb copy retains only in-frame clones and omits some. The data hold roughly 150,000 clones, with about 90% observed a single time. The material sequenced was PBMCs or T cells enriched from blood (not recorded which). The receptors come from a woman between 40 and 50 years old who had been exposed to COVID-19. Both conserved end residues are part of each CDR3. A D gene is named only where the DNA matches it firmly. Size is omitted from some rows. Given values are once, few, many or a class for expanded clones.

TRBJ1-2 NA TRBV28 TRBD1 TGTGCCAGCAGCCCACCGGGACAGGGTCATAACTATGGCTACACCTTC CASSPPGQGHNYGYTF
TRBJ2-3 NA TRBV7-2 TRBD2 TGTGCCAGCAGCTCACCAGCGGGAGGGCCGAAAGATACGCAGTATTTT CASSSPAGGPKDTQYF
TRBJ2-7 NA TRBV28 TRBD1 TGTGCCAGCAGCCCCCCGGGACAGGGGCGGTACGAGCAGTACTTC CASSPPGQGRYEQYF
TRBJ2-1 NA TRBV7-8 TRBD2 TGTGCCAGCAGCACCCAGTCTAGCGGACGAGGGCGGGAGCAGTTCTTC CASSTQSSGRGREQFF
TRBJ2-3 NA TRBV4-3 TRBD1 TGCGCCAGCAGCCGGGACAGGGGGTTGACAGATACGCAGTATTTT CASSRDRGLTDTQYF
TRBJ1-1 NA TRBV9 NA TGTGCCAGCAGCGTAGTCGGGGAGAGCACTGAAGCTTTCTTT CASSVVGESTEAFF
TRBJ2-1 NA TRBV6-2/TRBV6-3 TRBD1 TGTGCCAGCAGCCCGGGACAGGGCTACAATGAGCAGTTCTTC CASSPGQGYNEQFF
TRBJ1-2 once TRBV21-1 NA NA CASSNWGQGNGYTF
TRBJ2-5 NA TRBV11-3 NA TGTGCCAGCAGCTTCGGCCCATCGGGTAGAGAGACCCAGTACTTC CASSFGPSGRETQYF
TRBJ1-1 NA TRBV27 NA TGTGCCAGCACTCCCACCCCAGGGAACACTGAAGCTTTCTTT CASTPTPGNTEAFF
TRBJ1-1 NA TRBV5-6 TRBD1 TGTGCCAGCACCCAGGGGGCGGGGGCTGAAGCTTTCTTT CASTQGAGAEAFF